This T cell receptor (beta chain) was sequenced during a study of cytomegalovirus exposure and HLA in healthy donors. Overall study: The study's early data release held about 85 million unique TCRs from HLA-typed donors.

This clone was counted a few times. Its target is not known. 13 Jbeta primers and 60 Vbeta primers were used for the PCR. Clones were sequenced by immunoSEQ multiplex PCR, and TCRdb holds only the in-frame ones, with some missing. The sample lists under 100,000 clones, 81% occurring once. Study-wide findings and caveats: TCR sequences were mostly rare, though some public TCRs occurred in many donors.

This TCR was recovered from a woman aged 70 to 79 in good health and CMV-seropositive. The sample comprised PBMCs.

CDR3 DNA sequence: TGCGCCAGCAGCCCCACCGGGACAGGGGGCTATCAGCCCCAGCATTTT. The encoded protein is CASSPTGTGGYQPQHF. This chain joins TRBV4-1 and TRBJ1-5; TRBD1 agrees at 12 bases. The CDR3 consists of 16 residues. The V and J ends lost 4 bases and 5 bases, in that order; junction bases with no gene match: 6. The V gene's germline CDR1 is MGHRA and CDR2 YSYEKL.